This T cell receptor beta chain was recovered during a study of T-cell memory formation after mild COVID-19. General study findings and limits: That cross-reactive memory joined was suggested by some responding clones appearing in pre-infection memory. CM and EM subsets held most contracting CD4+ clones; EMRA held CD8+ ones.

This clonotype occurred a few times. Its matching antigen is unknown. The germline V gene has CDR1 LNHNV and CDR2 YYDKDF (reference sequence). Deletions cut 1 base from V and 1 base from J, with 12 bases between. The CDR3 is 16 residues long. TCRdb redid the calling of the 5' RACE reads with MiXCR, one entry per CDR3 protein. The data hold around 220,000 distinct CDR3 sequences, with over 15% observed a single time. Sample: PBMCs or a T cell subset sorted from them (not recorded which). The chain links TRBV15 to TRBJ2-3; perhaps TRBD1 as D (5 bases). This TCR derives from a man aged 18 to 29 who had mild COVID-19 (a few samples of this study predate the infection). Cell type and time point are not known. This CDR3 reads CATSRVGMTGTDTQYF. The CDR3 bases are TGTGCCACCAGCAGAGTTGGGATGACAGGCACAGATACGCAGTATTTT.